Shown below are 21 T cell receptor beta chains from a single sample sequenced in a study of blood T cell repertoires in COVID-19. The assay was immunoSEQ multiplex PCR, and TCRdb's table has in-frame clones only and misses some. Among 150,000 to 200,000 clones listed, around 90% were seen once. Material: peripheral blood. All receptors come from a human donor in a cohort sampled during active COVID-19.

The chain employs TRBV9 and TRBJ1-1; 7 bases are a match to TRBD1. The germline V gene encodes CDR1 SGDLS and CDR2 YYNGEE. V lost 2 bases to trimming and J lost 7 bases; unmatched junction nucleotides: 2. This CDR3 contains 12 residues. In DNA, the CDR3 is TGTGCCAGCAGCGTTCGGACAGGTGAAGCTTTCTTT. Amino acids: CASSVRTGEAFF.

In this sample, this clone turned up once. V usage is TRBV11-3 and J usage is TRBJ2-7; no clear D gene. CDR3 length: 15 amino acids. CDR1 and CDR2 from the germline V gene are SGHNT and YENEEA. V lost 0 bases to trimming and J lost 0 bases, with 9 bases between them. CDR3 DNA: TGTGCCAGCAGCTTAGATCCGCCGAGCTCCTACGAGCAGTACTTC. It yields the protein CASSLDPPSSYEQYF.

The V and J genes are TRBV7-9 and TRBJ2-7; 9 nucleotides line up with TRBD2. Germline V lookup: CDR1 SEHNR, CDR2 FQNEAQ (reference sequence). The length of the CDR3 is 16 residues. V lost 5 bases to trimming and J lost 3 bases; unmatched junction nucleotides: 11. CDR3 DNA: TGTGCCAGCAGCCCGAAGACTGGGACTAGCTACTACGAGCAGTACTTC. It is translated as CASSPKTGTSYYEQYF.

This chain links TRBV5-3 with TRBJ2-7; D might be TRBD2 (7 bases). TRBV5-3 is classed as an ORF, of uncertain function. The CDR3 is made up of 17 amino acids. The V and J ends lost 1 base and 3 bases respectively, with 20 bases between them. CDR3 region: CARSLIQQGGRVYEQYF. CDR3 bases: TGTGCCAGAAGCTTGATTCAACAGGGAGGGAGAGTCTACGAGCAGTACTTC.

This clone was seen a few times. The chain is built from TRBV6-5 and TRBJ2-4; 9 bases agree with TRBD1. CDR1 is MNHEY, CDR2 SVGAGI, per germline. The CDR3 length is 14 residues. The trim removed 5 bases at V and 8 bases at J, leaving 7 bases unmatched. The CDR3 nucleotides are TGTGCCAGCAGTACCGGGACAGGGAGGGACATTCAGTACTTC. It codes for CASSTGTGRDIQYF.

Comments on this clone: The identical CDR3 is also encoded by other nucleotide sequences in the sample. The rearrangement uses TRBV27 and TRBJ2-7; D unresolved. Trimming removed 2 bases at V and 1 base at J, with 6 bases between. CDR3 length: 13 residues. Germline-derived CDR1 and CDR2 are MNHEY and SMNVEV (reference sequence). CDR3 nucleotides: TGTGCCAGCAGTTTACGCGGTTCCTACGAGCAGTACTTC. This sequence encodes CASSLRGSYEQYF.

The V call is TRBV5-1, the J call TRBJ2-4, with D possibly matching TRBD2 (6 bases). V shed 0 bases and J shed 5 bases, with 12 bases lying between them. The germline V gene encodes CDR1 SGHRS and CDR2 YFSETQ. This CDR3 spans 15 amino acids. This chain's CDR3 is CASSLVLPGENIQYF. The CDR3 nucleotides read TGCGCCAGCAGCTTGGTCCTCCCGGGGGAAAACATTCAGTACTTC.

The chain is built from TRBV30 and TRBJ1-4; 9 bases map to TRBD1. V was pared by 2 bases and J by 8 bases, with 9 bases of the junction left unmatched. This CDR3 has 15 residues. CDR1 and CDR2 from the germline V gene are GTSNPN and SVGIG (reference sequence). CDR3 sequence: CAWSLGTGRGEKLFF. The CDR3 region has the DNA TGTGCCTGGAGTTTGGGGACAGGGCGAGGGGAAAAACTGTTTTTT.

The CDR3 nucleotides are TGTGCCAGCAGCACCCCAAACAGGGACTCACCCCTCCACTTT. This translates into CASSTPNRDSPLHF. This sequence joins TRBV5-6 and TRBJ1-6; tentative D call: TRBD1 (6 bases). The CDR3 extends over 14 amino acids. The V end lost 4 bases, the J end lost 10 bases, and 15 bases lay between the germline ends. Germline V gives CDR1 SGHDT, CDR2 YYEEEE.

This chain connects TRBV6-5 to TRBJ2-7; maybe TRBD1 (7 bases). CDR3 length: 13 residues. The V gene lost 6 bases and the J gene lost 3 bases, with 12 bases spanning the gap. In germline, CDR1 is MNHEY, CDR2 SVGAGI. The CDR3 is CASSHRGLYEQYF. The CDR3 DNA follows: TGTGCCAGCAGCCACAGGGGACTCTACGAGCAGTACTTC.

The V call is TRBV6-2 or TRBV6-3, the J call TRBJ1-5; 7 bases line up with TRBD1. The CDR3 consists of 16 residues. The germline gives CDR1 MNHEY, CDR2 SVGEGT. V lost 0 bases to trimming and J lost 0 bases; unmatched junction nucleotides: 2. CDR3 DNA: TGTGCCAGCAGTTACTCGACAGGGTATAGCAATCAGCCCCAGCATTTT. Translation gives CASSYSTGYSNQPQHF.

V and J are TRBV6-4 and TRBJ2-3, with TRBD2 identical over 8 bases. CDR1 and CDR2 (germline): MRHNA, SNTAGT. The V and J ends lost 2 bases and 5 bases, in that order; junction bases with no gene match: 12. This CDR3 has 17 residues. Written as DNA, the CDR3 is TGTGCCAGCAGTGACCATGGTGAGGGGAGCGGGGGAGATACGCAGTATTTT. Amino acids: CASSDHGEGSGGDTQYF.

The rearrangement uses TRBV5-1 and TRBJ1-4; weak D call: TRBD1 (6 bases). V was pared by 2 bases and J by 8 bases, with 22 bases between. This CDR3 comprises 17 residues. The V gene's germline CDR1 is SGHRS and CDR2 YFSETQ. The CDR3 coding sequence is TGCGCCAGCAGCTTCGGGACAAATAATAGTCCATCAGAAAAACTGTTTTTT. Amino acid sequence: CASSFGTNNSPSEKLFF.

The chain couples TRBV6-5 to TRBJ1-1, with 9 bases matching TRBD1. Per the germline V gene, CDR1 is MNHEY and CDR2 is SVGAGI. V lost 7 bases, J lost 5 bases, and 11 bases stayed unmatched. This CDR3 region has 15 residues. CDR3 region: CASKHGGQGRTEAFF. CDR3 coding DNA: TGTGCCAGCAAACATGGGGGACAGGGAAGAACTGAAGCTTTCTTT.

V usage is TRBV11-3 and J usage is TRBJ2-7; 10 nucleotides agree with TRBD2. Germline assignment: CDR1 SGHNT and CDR2 YENEEA. There are 16 residues in the CDR3. V shed 0 bases, J shed 2 bases, and the junction held 4 bases outside the gene matches. The CDR3 bases are TGTGCCAGCAGCTTAGACGGGACTAGCGCGGCCTACGAGCAGTACTTC. It specifies CASSLDGTSAAYEQYF. Supplemented by reference TRBV11-3 and TRBJ2-7, the full variable domain reads EAGVVQSPRYKIIEKKQPVAFWCNPISGHNTLYWYLQNLGQGPELLIRYENEEAVDDSQLPKDRFSAERLKGVDSTLKIQPAELGDSAVYLCASSLDGTSAAYEQYFGPGTRLTVT.

This clone has only a few counts. This chain joins TRBV7-6 and TRBJ2-7; unclear D gene. Trimming removed 5 bases from V and 3 bases from J, with 11 bases in between. From germline, CDR1 is SGHVS and CDR2 FNYEAQ. This CDR3 contains 13 residues. The CDR3 here is CASSLLVGYEQYF. The CDR3 region has the DNA TGTGCCAGCAGCCTCCTAGTCGGCTACGAGCAGTACTTC.

This chain connects TRBV3-1 (or the pseudogene TRBV3-2) to TRBJ2-5; TRBD2 matches at 7 bases. Germline CDR1 LGHDT, CDR2 YNNKEL (reference sequence). This CDR3 region has 15 residues. V lost 5 bases, J lost 1 base, and 7 bases stayed unmatched. The CDR3 coding sequence is TGTGCCAGCAGCGCACTCGGGACTACCCAAGAGACCCAGTACTTC. It encodes CASSALGTTQETQYF.

The chain carries TRBV15 and TRBJ1-1; 9 nucleotides agree with TRBD1. J was trimmed by 0 bases and V by 5 bases; bases with no gene match: 7. The CDR3 covers 16 residues. Germline CDR1 reads LNHNV; CDR2 reads YYDKDF (reference sequence). CDR3: CATSRGQGRLNTEAFF. CDR3 in DNA: TGTGCCACCAGCCGTGGACAGGGGAGGCTGAACACTGAAGCTTTCTTT.

The rearrangement uses TRBV2 and TRBJ2-3; D might be TRBD2 (6 bases). The germline V gene has CDR1 SNHLY and CDR2 FYNNEI. This CDR3 comprises 9 residues. V was cut by 8 bases and J by 12 bases, with 9 bases left in between. The CDR3 DNA reads as TGTGCCAGCGGACTATCCCAGTATTTT. It specifies CASGLSQYF.

This clone was recorded once. The chain is built from TRBV28 and TRBJ2-7, with D possibly TRBD1 on 6 matching bases. V lost 6 bases to trimming and J lost 0 bases, with 9 bases between them. The CDR3 runs to 13 residues. Per germline, CDR1 MDHEN and CDR2 SYDVKM. In DNA, the CDR3 is TGTGCCAGCAGGGACAGCACCTCCTACGAGCAGTACTTC. It specifies CASRDSTSYEQYF.

The rearrangement links TRBV5-1 to TRBJ2-7; 8 positions match TRBD2. Trimming removed 2 bases from V and 7 bases from J; junction bases left unmatched: 14. CDR3 length: 16 amino acids. Germline V lookup: CDR1 SGHRS, CDR2 YFSETQ. The CDR3 loop is CASSFSPRGAPGEQYF. CDR3 bases: TGCGCCAGCAGCTTCAGTCCGCGGGGGGCCCCAGGAGAGCAGTACTTC.